The 22 T cell receptor beta chains below were found in one sample sequenced in a study of prognosis after radiotherapy for stage I lung cancer. Amplification of TCR beta CDR3 from genomic DNA used two-round multiplex PCR. First-round PCR employed TRBV- and TRBJ-specific primers for each gene. TCRdb re-analysed the multiplex PCR reads in MiXCR, keeping a single row per CDR3 protein. The sample includes approximately 28,000 distinct CDR3 sequences, about 30% seen only once; the top ten take about 32%. The specimen comprised PBMCs, sampled before or after stereotactic body radiation therapy (not recorded which). These receptors were collected from a donor aged 50 or older with non-small cell lung cancer.

At least ten counts were recorded for this clonotype. The chain employs TRBV28 and TRBJ2-1, with 12 bases lining up with TRBD2. Germline CDR1 and CDR2: MDHEN and SYDVKM. V was clipped by 5 bases and J by 7 bases; unmatched bases: 9. The CDR3 extends over 16 amino acids. CDR3 in amino acids: CASSLSTSGRKNEQFF. The CDR3 DNA follows: TGTGCCAGCAGTCTATCTACTAGCGGGAGGAAGAATGAGCAGTTCTTC.

There are many counts of this clonotype. A much bigger clone sits one base away, suggesting this may be a read error. The chain couples TRBV12-3 or TRBV12-4 to TRBJ2-2, with D perhaps given as TRBD1 or TRBD2 (6 bases each). The CDR3 contains 15 residues. V was shortened by 8 bases and J by 4 bases, with 17 bases between the two germline ends. Here the CDR3 DNA reads TGTGCCAGCCGTCCGGGGGCCCTGAGCACCGGGGAGCTGTTTTTT. Translated, it gives CASRPGALSTGELFF.

Comment on this clonotype: One base away lies a much larger clone, so this may be a sequencing read error. The chain joins TRBV6-1 to TRBJ2-7; a possible D gene is TRBD2 (5 bases). The germline V gene has CDR1 MNHNS and CDR2 SASEGT. V was clipped by 1 base and J by 3 bases, with 7 bases between them. The CDR3 runs 13 residues. The CDR3 protein is CASSEVRDYEQYF. The CDR3 region has the DNA TGTGCCAGCAGTGAAGTACGGGACTACGAGCAGTACTTC.

The chain couples TRBV6-2 or TRBV6-3 to TRBJ2-1; D could derive from TRBD1 or TRBD2 (5 bases each). Germline CDR1 is MNHEY and CDR2 is SVGEGT. V was cut by 0 bases and J by 6 bases, with 15 bases left in between. The CDR3 is 16 amino acids. The CDR3 DNA is TGTGCCAGCAGTTACTCGACGGGACCCCCCGCCAATGAGCAGTTCTTC. It yields the protein CASSYSTGPPANEQFF.

This clonotype was recorded once. The chain employs TRBV20-1 and TRBJ1-2, with 9 positions matching TRBD1. With V trimmed by 5 bases and J by 6 bases, 4 bases remained unmatched. The CDR3 totals 12 residues. Germline CDR1 DFQATT, CDR2 SNEGSKA (reference sequence). CDR3 nucleotides: TGCAGTGCTTGGACAGGGGATGATGGCTACACCTTC. Amino acids: CSAWTGDDGYTF.

The J gene is TRBJ2-2, the V gene TRBV7-6; 10 bases align to TRBD2. Germline values: CDR1 SGHVS, CDR2 FNYEAQ. With 5 bases clipped from V and 0 bases from J, the junction kept 3 bases outside the gene matches. The CDR3 is 16 residues long. CDR3 region: CASSRTSGANTGELFF. CDR3 DNA sequence: TGTGCCAGCAGCCGGACTAGCGGCGCGAACACCGGGGAGCTGTTTTTT.

This clonotype was counted at least ten times. This rearrangement joins TRBV30 to TRBJ2-7; D call uncertain. With 0 bases removed from V and 7 bases from J, the gap between germline ends came to 19 bases. Germline V gene sequence: CDR1 GTSNPN, CDR2 SVGIG (reference sequence). The CDR3 length is 15 residues. In DNA form, the CDR3 reads TGTGCCTGGAGTGTACTAATAAATCGACATGGGGAGCAGTACTTC. It specifies CAWSVLINRHGEQYF.

There are many counts of this clonotype. The rearrangement uses TRBV3-1 and TRBJ1-2, with unresolved D. Trimming took 1 base from V and 8 from J, leaving 8 bases between them. The germline gives CDR1 LGHDT, CDR2 YNNKEL (reference sequence). This CDR3 comprises 12 residues. CDR3 in DNA: TGTGCCAGCAGCCAAGTAAGCAGGGGCTACACCTTC. It is translated as CASSQVSRGYTF. Full variable domain (remainder filled in from reference TRBV3-1 and TRBJ1-2): DTAVSQTPKYLVTQMGNDKSIKCEQNLGHDTMYWYKQDSKKFLKIMFSYNNKELIINETVPNRFSPKSPDKAHLNLHINSLELGDSAVYFCASSQVSRGYTFGSGTRLTVV.

This clonotype was seen repeatedly, ten times or more. CDR3 amino acids: CSARTSTGGNQPQHF. As DNA, the CDR3 is TGCAGTGCTCGAACATCGACAGGGGGTAATCAGCCCCAGCATTTT. The chain is built from TRBV20-1 and TRBJ1-5; 9 bases map to TRBD1. The CDR3 loop spans 15 amino acids. From germline, CDR1 is DFQATT and CDR2 SNEGSKA (reference sequence). J gave up 4 bases and V 5 bases, and 9 bases lay outside the gene matches.

This clonotype was observed a single time. An end of the junction differs from the germline gene, which may be a read error. The genes are TRBV19 and TRBJ1-4; maybe TRBD1 (5 bases). The CDR3 is made up of 14 amino acids. Germline CDR1 reads LNHDA; CDR2 reads SQIVND (reference sequence). The CDR3 sequence is CANSNRDPPWELFF. CDR3 coding DNA: TGTGCCAATAGTAACCGGGACCCCCCTTGGGAACTGTTTTTT. The variable domain in full, completed from reference TRBV19 and TRBJ1-4, reads DGGITQSPKYLFRKEGQNVTLSCEQNLNHDAMYWYRQDPGQGLRLIYYSQIVNDFQKGDIAEGYSVSREKKESFPLTVTSAQKNPTAFYLCANSNRDPPWELFFGSGTQLSVL.

At least ten counts were recorded for this clonotype. The V and J genes are TRBV5-1 and TRBJ1-2; the D gene is possibly TRBD1 (5 bases). The CDR3 has 13 residues. Germline V gene lookup returns CDR1 SGHRS and CDR2 YFSETQ. V was pared by 4 bases and J by 5 bases, with 12 bases between. CDR3 protein: CASSLRDQYGYTF. CDR3 DNA sequence: TGCGCCAGCAGCCTGCGGGACCAATATGGCTACACCTTC. Looking up the rest from reference TRBV5-1 and TRBJ1-2 gives the full variable domain: KAGVTQTPRYLIKTRGQQVTLSCSPISGHRSVSWYQQTPGQGLQFLFEYFSETQRNKGNFPGRFSGRQFSNSRSEMNVSTLELGDSALYLCASSLRDQYGYTFGSGTRLTVV.

In its sample, this clonotype was seen many times. This rearrangement joins TRBV14 to TRBJ2-2, with 9 bases fitting TRBD2. J gave up 3 bases and V 4 bases, and 3 bases lay outside the gene matches. CDR3 length equals 15 residues. Germline lookup yields CDR1 SGHDN and CDR2 FVKESK. CDR3 in amino acids: CASSLERGDTGELFF. CDR3 sequence (DNA): TGTGCCAGCAGCCTCGAGCGGGGGGACACCGGGGAGCTGTTTTTT.

This clonotype was seen ten or more times. The rearrangement joins TRBV29-1 to TRBJ2-7; D might be TRBD1 (5 bases). The CDR3 is 14 amino acids. Germline loops: CDR1 SQVTM, CDR2 ANQGSEA. Trimming removed 6 bases at V and 5 bases at J, with 20 bases between. The CDR3, as DNA: TGCAGCGTCCAGGGCCAAGGGGCCGTCCACGAGCAGTACTTC. This sequence encodes CSVQGQGAVHEQYF.

In this sample, this clonotype turned up many times. The gene calls are TRBV5-6 and TRBJ1-5; D ambiguous. Trimming stripped 2 bases from V and 3 bases from J, with 9 bases between. CDR3 length: 14 amino acids. Per the germline V gene, CDR1 is SGHDT and CDR2 is YYEEEE. DNA for the CDR3: TGTGCCAGCAGCTTTCATGGATTCAATCAGCCCCAGCATTTT. Its protein product is CASSFHGFNQPQHF.

This clonotype was counted at least ten times. The V gene is TRBV20-1, the J gene TRBJ2-7; maybe TRBD2 (5 bases). The CDR3 loop spans 13 amino acids. Germline V gene lookup returns CDR1 DFQATT and CDR2 SNEGSKA (reference sequence). V lost 6 bases and J 0 bases, leaving 12 bases between the germline ends. DNA of the CDR3: TGCAGTGCACGGACTTACCTCTCCTACGAGCAGTACTTC. Encoded protein: CSARTYLSYEQYF.

Concerning this clonotype itself: A far larger clone is just one base off, so this is likely a read error. V is TRBV6-2 or TRBV6-3 and J is TRBJ2-7, with TRBD2 matching over 8 bases. After removal of 6 bases from V and 3 bases from J, the junction contained 7 bases not matched to a gene. The CDR3 is 14 amino acids. CDR1 and CDR2 (germline): MNHEY, SVGEGT. CDR3 bases: TGTGCCAGCAGGGCTTTAGCGGGGAACTACGAGCAGTACTTC. Translated, it gives CASRALAGNYEQYF.

The chain couples TRBV6-5 to TRBJ2-7; TRBD1 is a possible D gene (6 bases). The V end was cut by 0 bases, the J end by 3 bases, with 18 bases between. There are 17 residues in the CDR3. Per germline, CDR1 MNHEY and CDR2 SVGAGI. The CDR3 protein is CASSYSVAGTSGYEQYF. The CDR3 DNA reads as TGTGCCAGCAGTTACTCGGTAGCCGGGACAAGTGGCTACGAGCAGTACTTC.

The genes are TRBV20-1 and TRBJ2-7, with TRBD1 identical over 7 bases. CDR1 and CDR2 from the germline V gene are DFQATT and SNEGSKA (reference sequence). With V trimmed by 1 base and J by 4 bases, 7 bases remained unmatched. The CDR3 has 14 amino acids. The CDR3: CSARAPNRGYEQYF. The CDR3 DNA follows: TGCAGTGCTAGAGCCCCGAACAGGGGTTACGAGCAGTACTTC.

This clonotype was found many times. This chain connects TRBV6-1 to TRBJ1-5; D is possibly TRBD1 (5 bases). Germline assignment: CDR1 MNHNS and CDR2 SASEGT. Trimming cost V 2 bases and J 7 bases, with 15 bases left between them. The CDR3 has 15 amino acids. The CDR3 reads CASSERGQPQQPQHF. The CDR3 DNA reads as TGTGCCAGCAGTGAACGAGGACAACCCCAGCAGCCCCAGCATTTT.

This clonotype was counted many times. The rearrangement joins TRBV6-1 to TRBJ1-6; 8 bases map to TRBD1. Germline-derived CDR1 and CDR2 are MNHNS and SASEGT. The CDR3 runs to 13 residues. V trimming: 8 bases; J trimming: 14 bases; junction bases outside the gene matches: 11. The CDR3 here is CASQDRVASALHF. The CDR3 region has the DNA TGTGCCAGCCAGGACAGGGTAGCGTCGGCCCTCCACTTT.

The chain joins TRBV6-9 to TRBJ2-3; D may be TRBD1 or TRBD2 (5 bases each). Per germline, CDR1 MNHGY and CDR2 SVAAGI. V was cut by 2 bases and J by 7 bases, with 16 bases left in between. The CDR3 has 15 amino acids. CDR3 in DNA: TGTGCCAGCAGTTATAGGGACGCAGGCGCAAATACGCAGTATTTT. It is translated as CASSYRDAGANTQYF.

The chain joins TRBV12-3 or TRBV12-4 to TRBJ1-1; 9 positions agree with TRBD1. Unmatched junction bases numbered 8, after V lost 5 bases and J lost 1 base. This CDR3 contains 16 residues. The CDR3 bases are TGTGCCAGCAGTCTTGAGGGACAGGGAAGGAACACTGAAGCTTTCTTT. Protein: CASSLEGQGRNTEAFF.